A single T cell receptor beta chain is shown here with its context. Its antigen is still unknown. The sample comes from a study of cytomegalovirus exposure and HLA in healthy donors. The PCR used 60 Vbeta and 13 Jbeta primers. The authors' processing: In a later analysis, about 9.9 million of approximately 81 million unique beta chains occurred in at least two donors. Data came from immunoSEQ multiplex PCR; TCRdb stores just in-frame clones and leaves some out. Clonal size and the V and J genes are those of that table, whereas D and trimming came from the DNA. The repertoire has 190,000 or so clones, more than 80% of them found once; the top ten carry roughly 0.65%. Germline CDR1 SGHVS, CDR2 FNYEAQ. The CDR3 spans 17 residues. Trimming left V 7 bases short and J 1 base short, with 17 bases between. Regarding the study as a whole: Previously analyzed data showed that most TCR beta V segments were productive at a frequency of about 87% or about 30%.

Sequenced material: PBMCs. The clonotype was recovered from a boy aged 10-17 years in good health and CMV-seronegative. The rearrangement uses TRBV7-6 and TRBJ2-6; D is ambiguous. CDR3 protein: CASTFLTSLSGANVLTF. The CDR3 nucleotides read TGTGCCAGCACTTTCTTAACTTCGCTTTCTGGGGCCAACGTCCTGACTTTC.